This T cell receptor beta chain is from a study of identical twins. The CDR3 extends over 16 amino acids. Germline CDR1 LGHNA, CDR2 YSLEER. V shed 1 base and J 9 bases; nucleotides not matched to a gene: 11. The study's findings and limits: Twin pairs had excess sharing that was weaker in beta out-of-frame sequences. With abundant cord blood beta clonotypes, insertions were fewer; memory repertoires showed no such pattern. Among out-of-frame alpha sequences shared by twins, low generation probability occurred in excess.

This clonotype was seen ten or more times. Its target is unknown. Unique molecular identifiers were in the cDNA, with template-switch universal primer binding. Each CDR3 protein is one row after TCRdb ran MiXCR on the 5' RACE reads. The data hold around 160,000 distinct CDR3 sequences, with around 3.5% observed a single time. The TCR was taken from a man aged 18 to 30 in good health. The source material was memory T cells sorted from blood. The V and J genes are TRBV4-3 and TRBJ2-1; 8 bases map to TRBD2. CDR3 amino acids: CASSQAGGKWYSEQFF. The CDR3 region has the DNA TGCGCCAGCAGCCAAGCGGGAGGGAAATGGTATAGTGAGCAGTTCTTC.